Following are 28 T cell receptor beta chains from one sample sequenced in a study of PD-L1 blockade in urothelial cancer. Profiled with immunoSEQ multiplex PCR; TCRdb holds only in-frame clones, not every one. Of about 43,000 clones in the sample, 88% were seen once. Here the sequenced sample was PBMCs, taken around atezolizumab (anti-PD-L1) treatment. The source of these receptors is a woman aged 60-75 years with urothelial cancer.

The chain couples TRBV6-5 to TRBJ2-1, with 7 bases lining up with TRBD1. The CDR3 totals 15 residues. CDR1 and CDR2 from the germline V gene are MNHEY and SVGAGI. J gave up 2 bases and V 5 bases, and 6 bases lay outside the gene matches. The CDR3 loop is CASSQTGTAYNEQFF. CDR3 sequence (DNA): TGTGCCAGCAGTCAAACCGGGACAGCCTACAATGAGCAGTTCTTC.

The chain uses TRBV19 and TRBJ1-1; D may be TRBD1 (5 bases). This CDR3 contains 13 residues. Per the germline V gene, CDR1 is LNHDA and CDR2 is SQIVND (reference sequence). Trimming took 4 bases from V and 11 from J, leaving 17 bases between them. CDR3 loop: CASSNQGRFVAFF. CDR3 nucleotide sequence: TGTGCCAGTAGTAATCAGGGCAGGTTCGTCGCTTTCTTT.

The chain has TRBV9 and TRBJ2-5; D is possibly TRBD2 (6 bases). CDR3 size: 14 residues. The germline V and J ends were trimmed by 3 bases and 5 bases, with 14 bases remaining between them. Germline assignment: CDR1 SGDLS and CDR2 YYNGEE. The DNA for the CDR3 is TGTGCCAGCAGCGCTTGGGTTGGGGGGGAGACCCAGTACTTC. Translating it yields CASSAWVGGETQYF. The full variable domain, with the rest looked up from reference TRBV9 and TRBJ2-5, is DSGVTQTPKHLITATGQRVTLRCSPRSGDLSVYWYQQSLDQGLQFLIQYYNGEERAKGNILERFSAQQFPDLHSELNLSSLELGDSALYFCASSAWVGGETQYFGPGTRLLVL.

The J gene is TRBJ2-7, the V gene TRBV7-9; TRBD2 is a possible D gene (5 bases). Trimming stripped 4 bases from V and 5 bases from J, with 18 bases between. The CDR3 covers 15 residues. In germline, CDR1 is SEHNR, CDR2 FQNEAQ (reference sequence). The CDR3 bases are TGTGCCAGCAGCTCCCGGGTGGCCGGGATCGACGAGCAGTACTTC. Its protein is CASSSRVAGIDEQYF. Using reference TRBV7-9 and TRBJ2-7 for the parts outside the CDR3, the full variable domain is DTGVSQNPRHKITKRGQNVTFRCDPISEHNRLYWYRQTLGQGPEFLTYFQNEAQLEKSRLLSDRFSAERPKGSFSTLEIQRTEQGDSAMYLCASSSRVAGIDEQYFGPGTRLTVT.

The chain carries TRBV18 and TRBJ2-7, with 8 positions matching TRBD1. With V trimmed by 4 bases and J by 6 bases, 11 bases remained unmatched. Germline-derived CDR1 and CDR2 are KGHSH and LQKENI. The CDR3 is 15 residues long. CDR3 amino acids: CASSLDRVGAREQYF. DNA of the CDR3: TGTGCCAGCTCACTGGACAGGGTCGGGGCTCGCGAGCAGTACTTC.

The CDR3 loop reads CSAREGPEAFF. CDR3 bases: TGCAGTGCTAGAGAGGGGCCGGAAGCTTTCTTT. The chain recombines TRBV20-1 with TRBJ1-1; the D gene is possibly TRBD1 (5 bases). V was trimmed by 0 bases and J by 8 bases, leaving 7 bases between them. CDR1 DFQATT and CDR2 SNEGSKA come from the germline V gene (reference sequence). The CDR3 sequence is 11 residues long.

The rearrangement uses TRBV5-1 and TRBJ2-3; 11 positions match TRBD2. The germline CDR1 and CDR2 sequences are SGHRS and YFSETQ. The CDR3 consists of 17 residues. V gave up 4 bases and J gave up 4 bases; unmatched junction bases: 11. CDR3 protein: CASSALISGGAADTQYF. The DNA for the CDR3 is TGCGCCAGCAGCGCATTAATTAGCGGGGGGGCCGCAGATACGCAGTATTTT.

This rearrangement joins TRBV7-9 to TRBJ2-7; 13 bases align to TRBD2. The CDR3 extends over 13 amino acids. Germline loops: CDR1 SEHNR, CDR2 FQNEAQ (reference sequence). The V and J ends lost 6 bases and 7 bases, in that order; junction bases with no gene match: 3. The CDR3 sequence: CASRTSGRHEQYF. In DNA form, the CDR3 reads TGTGCCAGCAGGACTAGCGGGAGGCATGAGCAGTACTTC.

The chain couples TRBV2 to TRBJ1-5; the D is unclear. V gave up 7 bases and J gave up 9 bases, with 19 bases separating them. The CDR3 consists of 14 residues. Germline V gene sequence: CDR1 SNHLY, CDR2 FYNNEI. This chain's CDR3 is CASNPGSLDGPQHF. CDR3 DNA sequence: TGTGCCAGCAACCCCGGGTCCCTAGATGGGCCCCAGCATTTT.

The V call is TRBV29-1, the J call TRBJ2-5; D remains unclear. The tail of the sequence fits TRBJ2-7 better, so the J call may be wrong. Germline V CDR1 and CDR2: SQVTM, ANQGSEA. The CDR3 has 11 residues. CDR3 region: CSALLDYEQYF. The CDR3 coding sequence is TGCAGCGCCCTACTGGACTACGAGCAGTACTTC.

The rearrangement joins TRBV28 to TRBJ1-3; D might be TRBD1 (6 bases). The length of the CDR3 is 12 residues. Between the trimmed V and J ends, which lost 6 bases and 7 bases, there was a span of 10 bases. Germline lookup yields CDR1 MDHEN and CDR2 SYDVKM. In DNA form, the CDR3 reads TGTGCCAGCAGCACAGGGAGTAACACCATATATTTT. It translates to CASSTGSNTIYF.

The chain uses TRBV5-4 and TRBJ2-7; TRBD2 matches at 12 bases. The trim removed 0 bases at V and 4 bases at J, leaving 5 bases unmatched. The CDR3 contains 16 residues. Per the germline V gene, CDR1 is SGHNT and CDR2 is YYREEE (reference sequence). The CDR3: CASSLGLAGGKYEQYF. CDR3 in DNA: TGTGCCAGCAGCTTGGGGCTAGCGGGAGGGAAATACGAGCAGTACTTC.

The chain joins TRBV12-2 to TRBJ1-1. TRBV12-2 is a pseudogene. This CDR3 comprises 19 residues. CDR3: CASRFLPREISFWNTEAFF. The CDR3 nucleotides read TGTGCAAGTCGCTTTTTACCCCGGGAAATTTCATTTTGGAACACTGAAGCTTTCTTT.

The rearrangement joins TRBV10-3 to TRBJ2-1; 8 nucleotides line up with TRBD2. Losses at the gene ends were 4 bases for V and 9 bases for J; bases not matched to a gene: 14. The CDR3 loop spans 16 amino acids. Germline CDR1 reads ENHRY; CDR2 reads SYGVKD. CDR3 in amino acids: CAISVNQGAGGGEQFF. CDR3 in DNA: TGTGCCATCAGTGTCAACCAAGGGGCGGGAGGTGGTGAGCAGTTCTTC.

The chain links TRBV7-2 to TRBJ2-7; 12 bases map to TRBD1. Germline values: CDR1 SGHTA, CDR2 FQGNSA. The V gene end was trimmed by 0 bases and the J gene end by 3 bases; junction bases not matched to a gene: 3. CDR3 length: 16 residues. CDR3 sequence reads: CASSLAGTGGYYEQYF. In DNA, the CDR3 is TGTGCCAGCAGCTTAGCCGGGACAGGGGGCTACTACGAGCAGTACTTC.

This chain links TRBV9 with TRBJ2-5, with 8 bases matching TRBD2. V was pared by 0 bases and J by 5 bases, with 18 bases of the junction left unmatched. The CDR3 is made up of 19 amino acids. Germline V gene lookup returns CDR1 SGDLS and CDR2 YYNGEE. The CDR3 region is CASSVEGSGTLAAAETQYF. The CDR3 DNA is TGTGCCAGCAGCGTAGAGGGTAGCGGGACCCTCGCGGCAGCGGAGACCCAGTACTTC.

The chain links TRBV19 to TRBJ2-1, with 9 bases matching TRBD1. The CDR3 extends over 16 amino acids. Germline V CDR1 and CDR2: LNHDA, SQIVND (reference sequence). Losses at the gene ends were 2 bases for V and 3 bases for J; bases not matched to a gene: 5. CDR3 nucleotides: TGTGCCAGTAGTATATTAGACAGGGGGTACTACAATGAGCAGTTCTTC. It specifies CASSILDRGYYNEQFF.

The rearrangement links TRBV16 to TRBJ2-1; D possibly corresponds to TRBD1 (5 bases). From germline, CDR1 is KGHSY and CDR2 FQNENV. The CDR3 loop spans 13 amino acids. V gave up 2 bases and J gave up 9 bases, with 11 bases separating them. This CDR3 reads CASSQKTQGEQFF. In DNA form, the CDR3 reads TGTGCCAGCAGCCAAAAGACTCAGGGTGAGCAGTTCTTC.

The V gene is TRBV15, the J gene TRBJ2-4; 14 bases are a match to TRBD2. The V and J ends lost 1 base and 12 bases, in that order; junction bases with no gene match: 2. Germline CDR1 reads LNHNV; CDR2 reads YYDKDF (reference sequence). This CDR3 has 14 amino acids. CDR3 in DNA: TGTGCCACCAGCAGAGGAGGGACTAGCGGGAGTCAGTACTTC. It translates to CATSRGGTSGSQYF.

This chain connects TRBV10-3 to TRBJ1-1; 9 bases are shared with TRBD1. CDR1 ENHRY and CDR2 SYGVKD come from the germline V gene. There are 15 residues in the CDR3. Germline trimming cut 5 bases from V and 3 bases from J; bases unmatched to any gene: 7. The CDR3 protein is CAISPGTGSHTEAFF. CDR3 DNA: TGTGCCATCAGTCCCGGGACAGGGTCTCACACTGAAGCTTTCTTT.

The V and J genes are TRBV18 and TRBJ1-4, with a weak D call TRBD1 (5 bases). From germline, CDR1 is KGHSH and CDR2 LQKENI. With 1 base removed from V and 8 bases from J, the gap between germline ends came to 11 bases. The CDR3 contains 14 residues. The chain's CDR3 is CASSPRSGDEKLFF. CDR3 nucleotides: TGTGCCAGCTCACCACGGAGCGGGGACGAAAAACTGTTTTTT. The full variable domain, rest sourced from reference TRBV18 and TRBJ1-4, is NAGVMQNPRHLVRRRGQEARLRCSPMKGHSHVYWYRQLPEEGLKFMVYLQKENIIDESGMPKERFSAEFPKEGPSILRIQQVVRGDSAAYFCASSPRSGDEKLFFGSGTQLSVL.

The chain uses TRBV25-1 and TRBJ2-3, with D possibly being TRBD2 (5 bases). Trimming removed 1 base from V and 2 bases from J, with 16 bases in between. Looked up from germline, CDR1 is MGHDK and CDR2 is SYGVNS. The CDR3 consists of 17 residues. The CDR3 DNA reads TGTGCCAGCAGTGAATCGGGAAGTTCACCCCTCACAGATACGCAGTATTTT. Encoded protein: CASSESGSSPLTDTQYF.

This clone was observed a few times. This chain links TRBV5-1 with TRBJ1-4, with 8 bases aligning to TRBD1. V lost 5 bases to trimming and J lost 8 bases; unmatched junction nucleotides: 11. This CDR3 comprises 15 residues. Germline CDR1 reads SGHRS; CDR2 reads YFSETQ. The CDR3 DNA reads as TGCGCCAGCAGACCGGGACAGGACATAGGGGAAAAACTGTTTTTT. This translates into CASRPGQDIGEKLFF. The full variable domain, with the rest looked up from reference TRBV5-1 and TRBJ1-4, is KAGVTQTPRYLIKTRGQQVTLSCSPISGHRSVSWYQQTPGQGLQFLFEYFSETQRNKGNFPGRFSGRQFSNSRSEMNVSTLELGDSALYLCASRPGQDIGEKLFFGSGTQLSVL.

The rearrangement links TRBV28 to TRBJ2-3; 8 bases line up with TRBD1. Losses at the gene ends were 1 base for V and 3 bases for J; bases not matched to a gene: 3. Germline lookup yields CDR1 MDHEN and CDR2 SYDVKM. The CDR3 spans 15 residues. CDR3 loop: CASSLSGGVTDTQYF. In DNA form, the CDR3 reads TGTGCCAGCAGTTTATCAGGGGGCGTGACAGATACGCAGTATTTT.

CDR3 sequence reads: CASSLLVGLAGAGANVLTF. DNA of the CDR3: TGTGCCAGCAGCTTATTAGTGGGACTAGCGGGAGCTGGGGCCAACGTCCTGACTTTC. The chain has TRBV7-8 and TRBJ2-6; TRBD2 aligns across 14 bases. The germline V gene encodes CDR1 SGHVS and CDR2 FQNEAQ. V lost 2 bases and J lost 2; bases outside the gene matches: 5. The CDR3 runs 19 residues.

The J gene is TRBJ1-1, the V gene TRBV7-3, with TRBD1 as a possible D gene (6 bases). The germline V and J ends were trimmed by 5 bases and 4 bases, with 14 bases remaining between them. Germline values: CDR1 SGHTA, CDR2 FQGTGA. This CDR3 is built from 14 residues. The CDR3 sequence: CASSLGGGGTEAFF. In nucleotides, the CDR3 is TGTGCCAGCAGCCTGGGGGGAGGGGGCACTGAAGCTTTCTTT.

V and J are TRBV7-2 and TRBJ1-4, with unresolved D. The V end was cut by 4 bases, the J end by 4 bases, with 13 bases between. The germline CDR1 and CDR2 sequences are SGHTA and FQGNSA. This CDR3 is built from 15 residues. CDR3 sequence reads: CASSWSFGLNEKLFF. The CDR3 nucleotides read TGTGCCAGCAGCTGGTCCTTCGGTCTTAATGAAAAACTGTTTTTT. The full variable domain, in which reference TRBV7-2 and TRBJ1-4 provide the parts outside the CDR3, is GAGVSQSPSNKVTEKGKDVELRCDPISGHTALYWYRQSLGQGLEFLIYFQGNSAPDKSGLPSDRFSAERTGGSVSTLTIQRTQQEDSAVYLCASSWSFGLNEKLFFGSGTQLSVL.

The V and J genes are TRBV19 and TRBJ1-2; TRBD1 agrees at 7 bases. V shed 5 bases and J 3 bases; nucleotides not matched to a gene: 6. Germline CDR1 and CDR2: LNHDA and SQIVND (reference sequence). CDR3 size: 14 residues. The CDR3 loop is CASSVPGTDYGYTF. The CDR3 nucleotides read TGTGCCAGTAGTGTCCCCGGGACAGACTATGGCTACACCTTC.